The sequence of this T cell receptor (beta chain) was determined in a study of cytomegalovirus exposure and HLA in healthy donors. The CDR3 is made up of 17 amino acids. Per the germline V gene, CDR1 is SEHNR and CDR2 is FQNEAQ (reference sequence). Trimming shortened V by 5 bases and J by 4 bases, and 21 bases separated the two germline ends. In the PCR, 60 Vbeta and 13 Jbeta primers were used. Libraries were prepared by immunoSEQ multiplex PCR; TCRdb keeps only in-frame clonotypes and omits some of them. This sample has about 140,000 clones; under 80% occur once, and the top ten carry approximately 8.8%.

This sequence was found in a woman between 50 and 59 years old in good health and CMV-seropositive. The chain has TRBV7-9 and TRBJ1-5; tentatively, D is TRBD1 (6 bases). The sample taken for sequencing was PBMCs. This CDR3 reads CASSPPYRELSNQPQHF. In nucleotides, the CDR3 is TGTGCCAGCAGCCCACCTTACAGGGAATTATCGAATCAGCCCCAGCATTTT.